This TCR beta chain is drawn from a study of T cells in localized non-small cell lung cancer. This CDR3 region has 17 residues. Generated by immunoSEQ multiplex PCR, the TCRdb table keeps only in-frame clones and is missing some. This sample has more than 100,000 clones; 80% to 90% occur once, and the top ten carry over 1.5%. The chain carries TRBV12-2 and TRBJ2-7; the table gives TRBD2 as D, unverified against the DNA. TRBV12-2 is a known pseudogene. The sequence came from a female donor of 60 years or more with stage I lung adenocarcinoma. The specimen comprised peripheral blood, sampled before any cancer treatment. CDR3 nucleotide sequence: TGTGCAAGTCGCTTATGGACTAGCGGACTTAAACCCTACGAGCAGTACTTC. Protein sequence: CASRLWTSGLKPYEQYF.